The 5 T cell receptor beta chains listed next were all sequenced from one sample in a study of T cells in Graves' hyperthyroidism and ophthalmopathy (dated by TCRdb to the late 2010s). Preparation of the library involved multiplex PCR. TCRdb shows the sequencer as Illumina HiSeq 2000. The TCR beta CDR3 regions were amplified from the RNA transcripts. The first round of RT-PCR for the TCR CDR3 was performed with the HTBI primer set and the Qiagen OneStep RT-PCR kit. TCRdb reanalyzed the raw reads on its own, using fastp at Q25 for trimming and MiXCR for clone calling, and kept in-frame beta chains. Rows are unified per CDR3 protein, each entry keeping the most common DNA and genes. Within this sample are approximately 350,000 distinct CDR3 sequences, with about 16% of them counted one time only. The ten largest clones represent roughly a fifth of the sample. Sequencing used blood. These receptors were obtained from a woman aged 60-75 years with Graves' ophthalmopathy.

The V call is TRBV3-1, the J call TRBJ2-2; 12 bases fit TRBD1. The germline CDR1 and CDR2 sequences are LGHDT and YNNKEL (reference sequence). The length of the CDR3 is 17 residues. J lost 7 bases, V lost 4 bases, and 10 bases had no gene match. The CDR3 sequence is CASSPYRDRGRGGELFF. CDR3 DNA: TGTGCCAGCAGCCCCTACCGGGACAGGGGGCGCGGCGGGGAGCTGTTTTTT.

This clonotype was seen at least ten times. For the CDR3, the DNA is TGCGCCAGCAGCTTCGCGCTGGGTGAGCAGTTCTTC. This gives the protein CASSFALGEQFF. This sequence joins TRBV5-1 and TRBJ2-1, with D unresolved. Per germline, CDR1 SGHRS and CDR2 YFSETQ. CDR3 size: 12 residues. The germline V and J ends were trimmed by 2 bases and 9 bases, with 9 bases remaining between them.

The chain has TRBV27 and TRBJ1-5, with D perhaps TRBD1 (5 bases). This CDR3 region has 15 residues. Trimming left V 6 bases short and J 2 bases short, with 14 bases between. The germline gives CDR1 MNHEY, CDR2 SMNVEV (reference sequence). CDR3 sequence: CASSPGGWGNQPQHF. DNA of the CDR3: TGTGCCAGCAGCCCCGGGGGGTGGGGCAATCAGCCCCAGCATTTT.

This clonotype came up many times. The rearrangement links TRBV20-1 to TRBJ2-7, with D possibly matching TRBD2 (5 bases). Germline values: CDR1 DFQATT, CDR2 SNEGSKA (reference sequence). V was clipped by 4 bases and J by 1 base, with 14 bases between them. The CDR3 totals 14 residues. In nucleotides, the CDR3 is TGCAGTGCTAACCTTGAGGGCCAGTCCTACGAGCAGTACTTC. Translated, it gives CSANLEGQSYEQYF.

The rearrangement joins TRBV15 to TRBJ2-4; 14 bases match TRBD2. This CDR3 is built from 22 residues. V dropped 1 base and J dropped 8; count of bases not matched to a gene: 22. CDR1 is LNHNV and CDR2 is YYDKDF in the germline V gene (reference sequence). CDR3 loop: CATSRALGTSGRARIVRDIQYF. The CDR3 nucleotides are TGTGCCACCAGCAGAGCCTTGGGGACTAGCGGGAGAGCTCGAATCGTCCGGGACATTCAGTACTTC.